The TCR beta chain under discussion was sequenced for a study of T-cell memory formation after mild COVID-19. TCRdb independently ran MiXCR on the 5' RACE reads; one entry per CDR3 protein. The top ten hold 22% of the sample, which has 350,000 to 400,000 distinct CDR3 sequences, about an eighth seen once. The CDR3 is 14 residues long. The germline V gene encodes CDR1 SGHRS and CDR2 YFSETQ. Deletions cut 0 bases from V and 3 bases from J, with 7 bases between. The V and J genes are TRBV5-1 and TRBJ1-3; D unclear. Material for sequencing was PBMCs or a T cell subset sorted from them (not recorded which). This TCR was sampled from a young man who had mild COVID-19 (a few samples of this study predate the infection). Cell type and time point are not known. The CDR3 reads CASSLASSGNTIYF. For the CDR3, the DNA is TGCGCCAGCAGCTTGGCCTCTAGTGGAAACACCATATATTTT.